One sample yielded the 17 T cell receptor beta chains listed below, sequenced in a study of cytomegalovirus exposure and HLA in healthy donors. Researchers ran the PCR with 60 Vbeta and 13 Jbeta primers. The method was immunoSEQ multiplex PCR; TCRdb's version includes in-frame clones alone and lacks a portion of them. The repertoire holds about 140,000 clones, with 70% to 85% as singletons. Sequencing was carried out using PBMCs. These receptors were obtained from a woman aged 60-75 years in good health and CMV-seropositive.

The chain links TRBV28 to TRBJ1-2, with 8 positions matching TRBD1. The CDR3 runs 13 residues. The V gene's germline CDR1 is MDHEN and CDR2 SYDVKM. V gave up 4 bases and J gave up 8 bases; unmatched junction bases: 6. DNA of the CDR3: TGTGCCAGCAGTTGGACAGGGCGGAGAGGCTACACCTTC. This codes for CASSWTGRRGYTF.

The genes are TRBV6-5 and TRBJ2-7; 8 nucleotides match TRBD2. The CDR3 runs to 15 residues. The germline gives CDR1 MNHEY, CDR2 SVGAGI. The J segment lost 3 bases and the V segment lost 2 bases, leaving 6 bases of the junction unmatched. CDR3: CASSYGAGAVYEQYF. DNA for the CDR3: TGTGCCAGCAGTTACGGAGCGGGAGCAGTCTACGAGCAGTACTTC.

This chain links TRBV6-1 with TRBJ1-6; TRBD1 is a possible D gene (6 bases). Germline V gives CDR1 MNHNS, CDR2 SASEGT. CDR3 length equals 17 residues. V gave up 4 bases and J gave up 0 bases, with 13 bases separating them. For the CDR3, the DNA is TGTGCCAGCAGTGCTCGGGACACAAGCTCCTATAATTCACCCCTCCACTTT. This encodes CASSARDTSSYNSPLHF.

The chain has TRBV4-2 and TRBJ2-7, with no clear D. V gave up 4 bases and J gave up 2 bases, with 12 bases separating them. The CDR3 is 14 residues long. CDR1 is LGHNA and CDR2 is YNFKEQ in the germline V gene. DNA for the CDR3: TGTGCCAGCAGCCCGAGATTGGGCACCTACGAGCAGTACTTC. The encoded protein is CASSPRLGTYEQYF.

The chain links TRBV5-4 to TRBJ2-5; D may be TRBD1 (6 bases). The tail of the sequence fits TRBJ2-7 better, so the J call may be wrong. Per the germline V gene, CDR1 is SGHNT and CDR2 is YYREEE (reference sequence). The CDR3 extends over 14 amino acids. Written as DNA, the CDR3 is TGTGCCAGCAGTTTAGGGGGATACTCCTACGAGCAGTACTTC. Its translation: CASSLGGYSYEQYF.

The chain combines TRBV30 with TRBJ2-2; 8 nucleotides align to TRBD1. The J call may be incorrect, as the DNA end agrees better with TRBJ1-3. Germline CDR1 is GTSNPN and CDR2 is SVGIG (reference sequence). This CDR3 has 14 residues. The CDR3: CAWSTGGTGNTIYF. The CDR3 DNA sequence: TGTGCCTGGAGTACAGGGGGGACTGGAAACACCATATATTTT.

The V and J genes are TRBV15 and TRBJ1-5; TRBD1 agrees at 8 bases. J was trimmed by 0 bases and V by 6 bases; bases with no gene match: 7. Germline V gene lookup returns CDR1 LNHNV and CDR2 YYDKDF (reference sequence). This CDR3 is built from 16 residues. The CDR3 loop reads CATRIDRGLSNQPQHF. In nucleotides, the CDR3 is TGTGCCACCAGGATCGACAGGGGACTTAGCAATCAGCCCCAGCATTTT. Together with reference TRBV15 and TRBJ1-5, the CDR3 gives the full variable domain: DAMVIQNPRYQVTQFGKPVTLSCSQTLNHNVMYWYQQKSSQAPKLLFHYYDKDFNNEADTPDNFQSRRPNTSFCFLDIRSPGLGDTAMYLCATRIDRGLSNQPQHFGDGTRLSIL.

The chain employs TRBV15 and TRBJ2-1; the D gene is possibly TRBD2 (7 bases). The CDR3 is made up of 15 amino acids. V was shortened by 5 bases and J by 4 bases, with 15 bases between the two germline ends. Germline CDR1 and CDR2: LNHNV and YYDKDF (reference sequence). This CDR3 reads CATSLGGGAYNEQFF. CDR3 DNA: TGTGCCACCAGCTTAGGGGGAGGGGCTTACAATGAGCAGTTCTTC.

V gene TRBV9 combines with J gene TRBJ2-1; 7 bases are a match to TRBD2. CDR3 length equals 15 residues. The germline V gene encodes CDR1 SGDLS and CDR2 YYNGEE. The junction had 16 bases not matched to a gene; V was cut back by 4 bases and J by 12 bases. CDR3 nucleotide sequence: TGTGCCAGCAGCCAACAGACCGGGACTACCAGCAGGCAGTTCTTC. Protein sequence: CASSQQTGTTSRQFF.

The rearrangement joins TRBV19 to TRBJ2-7; D is perhaps TRBD2 (6 bases). Per germline, CDR1 LNHDA and CDR2 SQIVND (reference sequence). Trimming stripped 3 bases from V and 2 bases from J, with 17 bases between. The CDR3 totals 16 residues. The CDR3 reads CASSMEAASAAYEQYF. As DNA, the CDR3 is TGTGCCAGTAGTATGGAAGCGGCTAGCGCCGCCTACGAGCAGTACTTC. Supplemented by reference TRBV19 and TRBJ2-7, the full variable domain reads DGGITQSPKYLFRKEGQNVTLSCEQNLNHDAMYWYRQDPGQGLRLIYYSQIVNDFQKGDIAEGYSVSREKKESFPLTVTSAQKNPTAFYLCASSMEAASAAYEQYFGPGTRLTVT.

J is TRBJ2-5 and V is TRBV25-1, with 7 nucleotides matching TRBD2. The assigned J gene may be wrong: the sequence end matches TRBJ2-7 better. Germline V CDR1 and CDR2: MGHDK, SYGVNS. The CDR3 is made up of 16 amino acids. The CDR3 spells CASSPPSGSWGYEQYF. DNA of the CDR3: TGTGCCAGCAGCCCACCTAGCGGCTCCTGGGGCTACGAGCAGTACTTC.

V usage is TRBV13 and J usage is TRBJ1-3; no reliable D call. The CDR3 covers 14 residues. CDR1 and CDR2 (germline): PRHDT, FYEKMQ (reference sequence). Trimming removed 7 bases at V and 0 bases at J, with 10 bases between. CDR3 bases: TGTGCCAGCACCGGGGAGGGCTCTGGAAACACCATATATTTT. This gives the protein CASTGEGSGNTIYF.

The chain combines TRBV29-1 with TRBJ2-3; D possibly corresponds to TRBD2 (5 bases). From germline, CDR1 is SQVTM and CDR2 ANQGSEA. This CDR3 region has 13 residues. Trimming took 4 bases from V and 0 from J, leaving 8 bases between them. The CDR3 region is CSVARVSTDTQYF. CDR3 DNA: TGCAGCGTTGCGAGGGTTAGCACAGATACGCAGTATTTT.

This chain links TRBV7-9 with TRBJ2-5, with a weak D call TRBD2 (6 bases). The closer fit of TRBJ2-7 to the DNA end suggests the J call may be wrong. There are 14 residues in the CDR3. In germline, CDR1 is SEHNR, CDR2 FQNEAQ (reference sequence). This CDR3 is CASSSTGTFYEQYF. CDR3 nucleotides: TGTGCCAGCAGCTCCACCGGGACTTTCTACGAGCAGTACTTC.

The rearrangement links TRBV5-6 to TRBJ1-2, with D uncertain. V shed 0 bases and J shed 7 bases, with 10 bases lying between them. The CDR3 extends over 13 amino acids. The germline V gene has CDR1 SGHDT and CDR2 YYEEEE. This CDR3 reads CASSLAPRGGYTF. CDR3 DNA: TGTGCCAGCAGCTTGGCACCACGGGGTGGCTACACCTTC.

The chain carries TRBV4-3 and TRBJ2-7; TRBD2 might be the D (5 bases). The CDR3 has 16 residues. Between the trimmed V and J ends, which lost 0 bases and 4 bases, there was a span of 16 bases. CDR1 is LGHNA and CDR2 is YSLEER in the germline V gene. The CDR3 reads CASSQDLGSRTYEQYF. The CDR3 bases are TGCGCCAGCAGCCAAGATTTAGGGAGCCGAACGTACGAGCAGTACTTC.

The chain couples TRBV9 to TRBJ2-1, with TRBD1 matching over 7 bases. The V and J ends lost 4 bases and 8 bases, in that order; junction bases with no gene match: 6. The CDR3 spans 13 residues. The germline gives CDR1 SGDLS, CDR2 YYNGEE. CDR3 nucleotide sequence: TGTGCCAGCAGCCCAGGGGGTAGCGATGAGCAGTTCTTC. This codes for CASSPGGSDEQFF.